The subject of this entry is one TCR beta chain. Antigen specificity is unknown. The V gene's germline CDR1 is SEHNR and CDR2 FQNEAQ (reference sequence). Losses at the gene ends were 8 bases for V and 4 bases for J; bases not matched to a gene: 7. The CDR3 is made up of 13 amino acids. Sequencing was performed with immunoSEQ multiplex PCR; in TCRdb, only in-frame clones are kept and a portion is missing. The table records approximately 2,000,000 clones, 85% to 95% of them present only once. These data originate in a study of shared clonotypes between healthy human individuals. Study findings and constraints: Generation of non-shared clonotypes was less probable than generation of clonotypes shared by all four donors. Apart from blood, nothing was sampled; tissue repertoires likely differ. Represented genetic and exposure-history diversity was restricted by having few donors.

The donors, healthy adults who were HIV-negative, had experienced no recent acute infections or vaccinations. This TCR came from a man aged 18 to 29 in good health. Some clones in this sample may be carry-over from other donors' samples. The material sequenced was naive CD4+ T cells from PBMCs. The subset was: CD45RA+ positively selected. V is TRBV7-9 and J is TRBJ2-5; TRBD2 aligns across 7 bases. The CDR3 loop reads CASFQWGGETQYF. For the CDR3, the DNA is TGTGCCAGCTTCCAGTGGGGGGGAGAGACCCAGTACTTC.